This T cell receptor (beta chain) was identified in a study of cytomegalovirus exposure and HLA in healthy donors. The study's findings and limits: Specific recognition of CMV antigens was confirmed in vitro for three chains (all CMV-associated). Rarity held for most TCR sequences, but there were some public TCRs that occurred in many donors.

The assay was immunoSEQ multiplex PCR, and TCRdb's table has in-frame clones only and misses some. This table holds around 300,000 clones, approximately 86% found once. Worth noting for this clone: Its target is unknown.

Germline lookup yields CDR1 MGHDK and CDR2 SYGVNS. The CDR3 loop spans 15 amino acids. V shed 6 bases, J shed 0 bases, and the junction held 5 bases outside the gene matches. The sample consisted of PBMCs. The clonotype was recovered from a woman aged 18-29 years in good health and CMV-seronegative. The chain carries TRBV25-1 and TRBJ1-1; the match to TRBD1 covers 9 bases. The DNA of the CDR3 is TGTGCCAGCAGACAGGGGGCGATTATGAACACTGAAGCTTTCTTT. Protein sequence: CASRQGAIMNTEAFF.